Included here is one TCR beta chain sequence, with context. The data belong to a study of blood T cell repertoires in COVID-19. Study at large: Researchers got acute and convalescent COVID-19 samples from the United States, Italy and Spain. Sample material is recorded as cDNA or gDNA derived from T cells, B-cell-depleted T cells, or PBMCs.

This table comes from immunoSEQ multiplex PCR, and its TCRdb copy is limited to in-frame clones, with some not included. The sample has more than 250,000 clones, about nine tenths seen once. CDR3 size: 17 residues. J was trimmed by 2 bases and V by 5 bases; bases with no gene match: 9. CDR1 MNHNY and CDR2 SVGAGI come from the germline V gene (reference sequence). The sequencing input was peripheral blood. The sequence was collected from a man aged 45-65 years with active or convalescent COVID-19. This chain uses TRBV6-6 with TRBJ1-5; 10 bases line up with TRBD1. The CDR3: CASSPGQGVSGNQPQHF. CDR3 in DNA: TGTGCCAGCAGTCCAGGACAGGGGGTGTCAGGCAATCAGCCCCAGCATTTT.